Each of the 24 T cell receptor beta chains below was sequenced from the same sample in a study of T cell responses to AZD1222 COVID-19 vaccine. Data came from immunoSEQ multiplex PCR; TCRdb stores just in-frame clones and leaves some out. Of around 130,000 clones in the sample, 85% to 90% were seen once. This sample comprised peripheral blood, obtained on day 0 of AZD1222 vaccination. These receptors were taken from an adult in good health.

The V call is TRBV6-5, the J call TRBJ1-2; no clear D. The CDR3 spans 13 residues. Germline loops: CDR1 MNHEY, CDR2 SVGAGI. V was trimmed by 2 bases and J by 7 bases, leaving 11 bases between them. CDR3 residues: CASSYRAITGYTF. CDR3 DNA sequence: TGTGCCAGCAGTTACAGGGCTATAACTGGCTACACCTTC.

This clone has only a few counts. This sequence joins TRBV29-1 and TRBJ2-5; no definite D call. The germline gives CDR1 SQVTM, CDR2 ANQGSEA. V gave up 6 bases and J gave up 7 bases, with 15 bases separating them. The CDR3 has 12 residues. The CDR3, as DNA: TGCAGCGTCGCTACTGGGAAGCGGACCCAGTACTTC. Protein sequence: CSVATGKRTQYF.

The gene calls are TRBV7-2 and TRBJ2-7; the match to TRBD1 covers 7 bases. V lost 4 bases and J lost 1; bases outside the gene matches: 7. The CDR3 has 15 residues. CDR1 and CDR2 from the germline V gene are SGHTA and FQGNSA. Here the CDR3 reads CASSSQPGQSYEQYF. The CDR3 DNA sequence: TGTGCCAGCAGCTCCCAGCCGGGACAGTCCTACGAGCAGTACTTC.

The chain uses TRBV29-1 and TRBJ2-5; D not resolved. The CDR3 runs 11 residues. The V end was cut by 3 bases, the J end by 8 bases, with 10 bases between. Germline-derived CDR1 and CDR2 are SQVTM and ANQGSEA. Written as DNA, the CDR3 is TGCAGCGTTGACGGCGCAGCAACCCAGTACTTC. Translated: CSVDGAATQYF.

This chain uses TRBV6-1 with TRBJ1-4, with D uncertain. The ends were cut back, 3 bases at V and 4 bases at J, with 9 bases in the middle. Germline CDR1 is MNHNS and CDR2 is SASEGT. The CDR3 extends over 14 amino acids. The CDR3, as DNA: TGTGCCAGCAGTGAGGACCCGATTAATGAAAAACTGTTTTTT. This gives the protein CASSEDPINEKLFF.

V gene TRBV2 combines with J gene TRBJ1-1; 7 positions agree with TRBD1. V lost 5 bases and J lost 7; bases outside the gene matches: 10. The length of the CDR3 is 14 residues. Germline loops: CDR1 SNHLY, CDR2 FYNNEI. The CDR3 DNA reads TGTGCCAGCAGTCGGGACAGCCCGCAACGTGAAGCTTTCTTT. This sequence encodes CASSRDSPQREAFF.

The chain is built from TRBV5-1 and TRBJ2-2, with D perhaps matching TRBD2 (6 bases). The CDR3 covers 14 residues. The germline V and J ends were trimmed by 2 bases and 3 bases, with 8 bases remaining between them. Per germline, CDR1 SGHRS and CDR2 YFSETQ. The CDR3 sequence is CASSFGTYTGELFF. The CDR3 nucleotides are TGCGCCAGCAGCTTCGGGACTTACACCGGGGAGCTGTTTTTT.

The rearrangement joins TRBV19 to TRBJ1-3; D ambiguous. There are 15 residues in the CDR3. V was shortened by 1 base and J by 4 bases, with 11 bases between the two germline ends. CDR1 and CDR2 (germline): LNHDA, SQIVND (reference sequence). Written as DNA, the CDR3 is TGTGCCAGTAGTATAGTGGCCTCAACCGGAAACACCATATATTTT. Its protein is CASSIVASTGNTIYF.

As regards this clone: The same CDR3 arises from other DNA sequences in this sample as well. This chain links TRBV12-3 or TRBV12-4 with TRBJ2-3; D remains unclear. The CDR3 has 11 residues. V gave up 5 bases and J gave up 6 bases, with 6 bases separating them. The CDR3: CASSPGDTQYF. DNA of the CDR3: TGTGCCAGCAGTCCCGGCGATACGCAGTATTTT.

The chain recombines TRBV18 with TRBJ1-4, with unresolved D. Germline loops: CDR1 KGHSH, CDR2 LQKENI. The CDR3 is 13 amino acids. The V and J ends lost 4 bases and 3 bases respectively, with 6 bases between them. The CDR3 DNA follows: TGTGCCAGCTCACGAAGCCCTAATGAAAAACTGTTTTTT. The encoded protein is CASSRSPNEKLFF.

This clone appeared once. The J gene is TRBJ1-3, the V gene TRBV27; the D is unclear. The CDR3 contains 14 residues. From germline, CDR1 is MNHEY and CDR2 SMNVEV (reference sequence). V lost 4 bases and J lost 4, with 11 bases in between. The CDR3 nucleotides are TGTGCCAGCAGTTCAGCCCGGCCCGGAAACACCATATATTTT. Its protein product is CASSSARPGNTIYF.

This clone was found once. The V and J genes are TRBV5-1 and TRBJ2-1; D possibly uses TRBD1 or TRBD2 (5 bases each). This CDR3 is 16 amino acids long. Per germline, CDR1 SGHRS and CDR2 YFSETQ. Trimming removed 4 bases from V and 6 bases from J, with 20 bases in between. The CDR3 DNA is TGCGCCAGCAGCGAAACCGGGACCTCTGGGGGCAATGAGCAGTTCTTC. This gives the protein CASSETGTSGGNEQFF. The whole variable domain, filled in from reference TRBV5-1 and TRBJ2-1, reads KAGVTQTPRYLIKTRGQQVTLSCSPISGHRSVSWYQQTPGQGLQFLFEYFSETQRNKGNFPGRFSGRQFSNSRSEMNVSTLELGDSALYLCASSETGTSGGNEQFFGPGTRLTVL.

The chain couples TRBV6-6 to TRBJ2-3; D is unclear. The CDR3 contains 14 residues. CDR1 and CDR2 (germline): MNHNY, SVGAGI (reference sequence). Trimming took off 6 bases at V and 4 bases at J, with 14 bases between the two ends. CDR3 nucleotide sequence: TGTGCCAGCAGAGCTCCGGGCCTCCCAGATACGCAGTATTTT. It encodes CASRAPGLPDTQYF.

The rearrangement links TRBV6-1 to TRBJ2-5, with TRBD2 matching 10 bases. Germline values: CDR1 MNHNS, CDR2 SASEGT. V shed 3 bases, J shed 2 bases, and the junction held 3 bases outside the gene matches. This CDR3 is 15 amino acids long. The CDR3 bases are TGTGCCAGCAGTGACCTAGCGGGGGCTCAAGAGACCCAGTACTTC. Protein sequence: CASSDLAGAQETQYF.

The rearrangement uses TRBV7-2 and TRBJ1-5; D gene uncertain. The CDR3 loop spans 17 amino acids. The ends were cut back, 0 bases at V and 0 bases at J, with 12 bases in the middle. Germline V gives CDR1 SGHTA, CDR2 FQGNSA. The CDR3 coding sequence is TGTGCCAGCAGCTTAGCGGATCAGGTGTTTAGCAATCAGCCCCAGCATTTT. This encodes CASSLADQVFSNQPQHF.

The CDR3 spells CASSLVWGALNEQFF. The CDR3 DNA follows: TGTGCCAGCAGCTTAGTTTGGGGGGCCCTCAATGAGCAGTTCTTC. V is TRBV11-1 and J is TRBJ2-1, with D perhaps being TRBD1 or TRBD2 (6 bases each). CDR1 is SGHAT, CDR2 FQDESV, per germline (reference sequence). CDR3 length equals 15 residues. Trimming took 1 base from V and 6 from J, leaving 13 bases between them.

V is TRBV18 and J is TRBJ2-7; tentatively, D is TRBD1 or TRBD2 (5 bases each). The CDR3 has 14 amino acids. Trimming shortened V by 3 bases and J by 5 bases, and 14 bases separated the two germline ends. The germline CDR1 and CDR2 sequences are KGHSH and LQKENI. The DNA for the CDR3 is TGTGCCAGCTCACCGGGGACGGGCCCTGACGAGCAGTACTTC. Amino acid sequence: CASSPGTGPDEQYF.

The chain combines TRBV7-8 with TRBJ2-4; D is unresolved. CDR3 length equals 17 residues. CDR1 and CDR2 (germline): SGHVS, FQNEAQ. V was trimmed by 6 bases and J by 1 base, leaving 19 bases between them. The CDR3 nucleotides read TGTGCCAGCAGTTTTTCTGGGAACACCGGGGCCAAAAACATTCAGTACTTC. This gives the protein CASSFSGNTGAKNIQYF. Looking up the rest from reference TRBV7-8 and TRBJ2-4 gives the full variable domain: GAGVSQSPRYKVAKRGQDVALRCDPISGHVSLFWYQQALGQGPEFLTYFQNEAQLDKSGLPSDRFFAERPEGSVSTLKIQRTQQEDSAVYLCASSFSGNTGAKNIQYFGAGTRLSVL.

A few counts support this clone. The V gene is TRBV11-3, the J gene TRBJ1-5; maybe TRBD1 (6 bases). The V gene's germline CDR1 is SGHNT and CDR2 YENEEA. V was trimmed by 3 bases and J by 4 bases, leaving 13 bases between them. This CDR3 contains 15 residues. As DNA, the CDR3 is TGTGCCAGCAGCTTCCTCCAGGGGCGGAATCAGCCCCAGCATTTT. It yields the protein CASSFLQGRNQPQHF.

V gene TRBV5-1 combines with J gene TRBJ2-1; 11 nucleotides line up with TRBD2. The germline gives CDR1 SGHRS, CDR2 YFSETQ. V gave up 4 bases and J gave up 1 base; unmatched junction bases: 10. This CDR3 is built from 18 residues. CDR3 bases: TGCGCCAGCAGCGGAAAAGGACTAGCGGGCGCTTCCTACAATGAGCAGTTCTTC. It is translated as CASSGKGLAGASYNEQFF.

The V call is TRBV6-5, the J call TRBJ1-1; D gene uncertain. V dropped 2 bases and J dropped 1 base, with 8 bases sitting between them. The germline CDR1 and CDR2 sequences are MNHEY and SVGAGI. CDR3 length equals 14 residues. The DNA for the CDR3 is TGTGCCAGCAGTTACCGCCGACGGAACACTGAAGCTTTCTTT. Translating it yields CASSYRRRNTEAFF.

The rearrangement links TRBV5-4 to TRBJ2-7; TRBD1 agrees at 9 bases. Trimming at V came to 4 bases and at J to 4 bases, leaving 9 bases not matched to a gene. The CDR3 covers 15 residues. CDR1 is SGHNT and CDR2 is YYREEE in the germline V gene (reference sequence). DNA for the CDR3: TGTGCCAGCAGCCCCCGAACAGGGGGCGAGTACGAGCAGTACTTC. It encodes CASSPRTGGEYEQYF.

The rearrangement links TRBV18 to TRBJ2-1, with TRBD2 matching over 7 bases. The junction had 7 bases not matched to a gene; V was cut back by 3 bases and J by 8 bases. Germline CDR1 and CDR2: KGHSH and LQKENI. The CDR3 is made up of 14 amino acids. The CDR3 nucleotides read TGTGCCAGCTCACCGGTCGGAACTAGCGATGAGCAGTTCTTC. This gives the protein CASSPVGTSDEQFF.

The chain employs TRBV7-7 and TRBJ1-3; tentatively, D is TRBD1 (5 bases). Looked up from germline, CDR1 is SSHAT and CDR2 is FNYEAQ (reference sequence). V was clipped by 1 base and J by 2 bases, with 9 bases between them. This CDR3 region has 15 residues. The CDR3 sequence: CASSLGSGPGNTIYF. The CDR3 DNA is TGTGCCAGCAGCTTAGGCTCAGGGCCTGGAAACACCATATATTTT.